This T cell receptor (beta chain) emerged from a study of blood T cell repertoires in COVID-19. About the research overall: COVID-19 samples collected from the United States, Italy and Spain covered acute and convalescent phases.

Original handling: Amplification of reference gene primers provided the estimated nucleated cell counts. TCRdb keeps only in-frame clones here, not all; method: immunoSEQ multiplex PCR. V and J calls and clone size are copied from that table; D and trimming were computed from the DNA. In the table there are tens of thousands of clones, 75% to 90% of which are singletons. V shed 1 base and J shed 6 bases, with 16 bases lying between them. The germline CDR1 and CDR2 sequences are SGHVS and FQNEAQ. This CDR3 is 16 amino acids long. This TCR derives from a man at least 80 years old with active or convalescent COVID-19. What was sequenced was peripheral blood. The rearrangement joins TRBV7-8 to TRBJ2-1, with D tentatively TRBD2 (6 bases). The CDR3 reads CASSLGGTPGLNEQFF. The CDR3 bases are TGTGCCAGCAGCTTAGGCGGGACCCCAGGGCTCAATGAGCAGTTCTTC.